Below are 5 T cell receptor beta chains sequenced from a single sample in a study of cytomegalovirus exposure and HLA in healthy donors. The method was immunoSEQ multiplex PCR; TCRdb's version includes in-frame clones alone and lacks a portion of them. The sample has tens of thousands of clones, approximately 91% seen once. What was sequenced was PBMCs. The receptors were gathered from a young man in good health and CMV-seronegative.

The genes are TRBV29-1 and TRBJ1-1; no firm D call. The CDR3 is 11 residues long. CDR1 is SQVTM and CDR2 is ANQGSEA in the germline V gene. V lost 6 bases and J 1 base, leaving 6 bases between the germline ends. The CDR3 region has the DNA TGCAGCGTCCGGGGGAACACTGAAGCTTTCTTT. Translated: CSVRGNTEAFF.

The CDR3 is CASSVTNSNTGELFF. The CDR3 DNA reads TGTGCCAGCAGCGTGACCAACAGCAACACCGGGGAGCTGTTTTTT. The chain uses TRBV9 and TRBJ2-2; D remains ambiguous. V lost 2 bases and J lost 2, with 10 bases in between. This CDR3 is 15 amino acids long. Per the germline V gene, CDR1 is SGDLS and CDR2 is YYNGEE.

The chain combines TRBV4-2 with TRBJ1-2; D uncertain. V lost 0 bases to trimming and J lost 8 bases, with 22 bases between them. The CDR3 has 17 amino acids. The germline CDR1 and CDR2 sequences are LGHNA and YNFKEQ. This chain's CDR3 is CASSQESALDLKVGYTF. In nucleotides, the CDR3 is TGTGCCAGCAGCCAAGAATCGGCTCTGGACTTAAAAGTAGGCTACACCTTC.

V is TRBV7-9 and J is TRBJ2-4; D may be TRBD1 (5 bases). Germline CDR1 reads SEHNR; CDR2 reads FQNEAQ (reference sequence). V shed 5 bases and J shed 0 bases, with 11 bases lying between them. There are 15 residues in the CDR3. The DNA for the CDR3 is TGTGCCAGCAGCCCGACAGAGTTAGCCAAAAACATTCAGTACTTC. This codes for CASSPTELAKNIQYF.

J is TRBJ1-1 and V is TRBV29-1; weak D call: TRBD1 (6 bases). Between the trimmed V and J ends, which lost 3 bases and 11 bases, there was a span of 13 bases. Germline CDR1 reads SQVTM; CDR2 reads ANQGSEA. The CDR3 length is 11 residues. The CDR3 here is CSVEMGARAFF. CDR3 DNA: TGCAGCGTTGAGATGGGGGCGAGGGCTTTCTTT.